This T cell receptor (beta chain) was obtained from a study of blood T cell repertoires in COVID-19. At the level of the study: The samples span acute and convalescent COVID-19 from the United States, Italy and Spain. From T cells, B-cell-depleted T cells, or PBMCs came the material, which was cDNA or gDNA.

Using immunoSEQ multiplex PCR, the repertoire was profiled, and TCRdb retains in-frame clones only, with some absent. The table has a few hundred thousand clones, about 89% seen once. J lost 6 bases, V lost 2 bases, and 0 bases had no gene match. Per the germline V gene, CDR1 is MRHNA and CDR2 is SNTAGT. The length of the CDR3 is 14 residues. Everyone who took part was 18 to 89 years old, and they came from about 25 US areas. The study recruited exposed participants who had met a COVID-19 case within 2 weeks before entry. What was sequenced was PBMCs or T cells enriched from blood (not recorded which). The chain carries TRBV6-4 and TRBJ2-2; 10 bases agree with TRBD1. This clonotype originated in a woman in her forties who had been exposed to COVID-19. CDR3 sequence (DNA): TGTGCCAGCAGTGACGGACAGGGGGCCGGGGAGCTGTTTTTT. This codes for CASSDGQGAGELFF.